The 8 T cell receptor beta chains listed next were all sequenced from one sample in a study of a mutant IDH1 vaccine in newly diagnosed glioma. Repertoires were generated with immunoSEQ multiplex PCR, while TCRdb's copy carries only in-frame clones and drops some. The table has tens of thousands of clones, around 90% seen once; the top ten hold less than 5%. No antigens are known for them. Stated time point: week 23, last vaccination. The investigators gave 300 ug of mutant IDH1 20-mer peptide in each vaccine dose, together with topical imiquimod. Specimen: PBMCs, collected from a glioma patient whose treatment included an IDH1 peptide vaccine. These receptors were collected from a man over 45 with glioma.

J is TRBJ1-6 and V is TRBV5-1; no clear D. Trimming left V 0 bases short and J 4 bases short, with 11 bases between. The CDR3 sequence is 16 residues long. Germline V gene lookup returns CDR1 SGHRS and CDR2 YFSETQ. The CDR3 here is CASSLAPAKYNSPLHF. CDR3 coding DNA: TGCGCCAGCAGCTTGGCGCCAGCGAAATATAATTCACCCCTCCACTTT.

The chain carries TRBV11-3 and TRBJ2-7; 16 positions match TRBD2. Germline CDR1 and CDR2: SGHNT and YENEEA. The junction had 8 bases not matched to a gene; V was cut back by 3 bases and J by 3 bases. The CDR3 has 18 residues. The CDR3 region is CASSLGTSGGGHLYEQYF. CDR3 DNA: TGTGCCAGCAGCTTGGGGACTAGCGGGGGGGGCCACCTCTACGAGCAGTACTTC.

The V call is TRBV7-9, the J call TRBJ2-5, with D perhaps given as TRBD1 or TRBD2 (5 bases each). This CDR3 spans 15 amino acids. Trimming took off 7 bases at V and 3 bases at J, with 18 bases between the two ends. In germline, CDR1 is SEHNR, CDR2 FQNEAQ (reference sequence). As DNA, the CDR3 is TGTGCCAGCACCCAAGGGGAGAGTACAAAAGAGACCCAGTACTTC. Its translation: CASTQGESTKETQYF.

This chain joins TRBV5-1 and TRBJ2-1; 12 nucleotides line up with TRBD2. The CDR3 is 15 amino acids. Losses at the gene ends were 1 base for V and 7 bases for J; bases not matched to a gene: 3. Germline CDR1 is SGHRS and CDR2 is YFSETQ. The CDR3 region has the DNA TGCGCCAGCAGCTTGTTCCTAGCGGGGGGGAATGAGCAGTTCTTC. This gives the protein CASSLFLAGGNEQFF.

The chain couples TRBV7-2 to TRBJ2-4; maybe TRBD1 (6 bases). The CDR3 is made up of 17 amino acids. The V end lost 5 bases, the J end lost 2 bases, and 19 bases lay between the germline ends. Germline loops: CDR1 SGHTA, CDR2 FQGNSA. CDR3 in DNA: TGTGCCAGCAGCGCAGGTGGGGGCCTTTCCTCCAAAAACATTCAGTACTTC. Translation: CASSAGGGLSSKNIQYF.

V gene TRBV27 combines with J gene TRBJ2-7, with TRBD2 as a possible D gene (6 bases). Looked up from germline, CDR1 is MNHEY and CDR2 is SMNVEV (reference sequence). The CDR3 runs to 12 residues. Trimming took off 8 bases at V and 0 bases at J, with 8 bases between the two ends. In DNA form, the CDR3 reads TGTGCCAGCGCAGCGGGCTCCTACGAGCAGTACTTC. Its translation is CASAAGSYEQYF.

The count of this clone is one. V usage is TRBV4-3 and J usage is TRBJ2-7, with D perhaps TRBD2 (6 bases). CDR1 and CDR2 from the germline V gene are LGHNA and YSLEER. Deletions cut 0 bases from V and 4 bases from J, with 7 bases between. This CDR3 has 13 amino acids. CDR3 sequence: CASSQEGGYEQYF. DNA of the CDR3: TGCGCCAGCAGCCAAGAGGGGGGTTACGAGCAGTACTTC.

A word on this clone: One junction end disagrees with the germline gene, perhaps due to a read error. CDR3 in amino acids: CASSPAGPSSGSTIYF. CDR3 nucleotide sequence: TGTGCCAGCAGCCCAGCCGGGCCGAGCTCTGGAAGCACCATATATTTT. This chain links TRBV7-2 with TRBJ1-3; D is ambiguous. CDR1 and CDR2 from the germline V gene are SGHTA and FQGNSA. The CDR3 totals 16 residues. Full variable domain (outside the CDR3, taken from reference TRBV7-2 and TRBJ1-3): GAGVSQSPSNKVTEKGKDVELRCDPISGHTALYWYRQSLGQGLEFLIYFQGNSAPDKSGLPSDRFSAERTGGSVSTLTIQRTQQEDSAVYLCASSPAGPSSGSTIYFGEGSWLTVV.